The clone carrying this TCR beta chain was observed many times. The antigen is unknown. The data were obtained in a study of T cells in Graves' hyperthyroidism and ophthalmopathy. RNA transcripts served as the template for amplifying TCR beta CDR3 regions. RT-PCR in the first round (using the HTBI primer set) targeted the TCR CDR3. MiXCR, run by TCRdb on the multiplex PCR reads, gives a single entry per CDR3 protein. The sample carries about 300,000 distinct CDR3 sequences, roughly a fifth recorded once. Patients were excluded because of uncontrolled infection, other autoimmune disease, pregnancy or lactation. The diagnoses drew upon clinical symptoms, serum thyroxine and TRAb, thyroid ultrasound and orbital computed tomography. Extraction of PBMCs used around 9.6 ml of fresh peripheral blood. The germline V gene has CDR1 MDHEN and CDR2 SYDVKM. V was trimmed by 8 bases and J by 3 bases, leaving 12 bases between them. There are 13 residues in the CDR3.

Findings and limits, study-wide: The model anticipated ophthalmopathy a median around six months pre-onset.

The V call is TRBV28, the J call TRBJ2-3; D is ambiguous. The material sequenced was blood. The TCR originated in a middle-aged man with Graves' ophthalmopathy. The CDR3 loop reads CASADRKTDTQYF. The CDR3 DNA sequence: TGTGCCAGCGCTGACCGAAAGACAGATACGCAGTATTTT.